This T cell receptor (beta chain) is drawn from a study of graft-versus-host responses after intestinal transplantation. The wider study: Tacrolimus and steroids were given for around three years to all recipients after anti-thymocyte globulin induction.

TCRdb keeps only in-frame clones here, not all; method: immunoSEQ multiplex PCR. The repertoire holds about 100,000 clones, with 75% to 95% as singletons. Germline loops: CDR1 MNHEY, CDR2 SMNVEV (reference sequence). This CDR3 region has 14 residues. Between the trimmed V and J ends, which lost 2 bases and 1 base, there was a span of 8 bases. About this clone itself: Its antigen is currently unknown.

Regarding the study as a whole: Some GvH clones were seen earlier in gut or blood, suggesting intestinal origin.

The V call is TRBV27, the J call TRBJ2-5; TRBD1 is a possible D gene (6 bases). This TCR was recovered from a human donor who received an intestinal transplant. The sample here was unstimulated CD8+ T cells sorted from spleen or lymph node cells, taken before intestinal transplant. The CDR3 loop is CASSLTDSQETQYF. CDR3 DNA: TGTGCCAGCAGTTTAACGGACAGCCAAGAGACCCAGTACTTC.